The 17 T cell receptor beta chains in this list originate from one sample, sequenced in a study of blood T cell repertoires in COVID-19. Clones were read by immunoSEQ multiplex PCR, and TCRdb kept only the in-frame ones, dropping some. The sample lists 100,000 or so clones, about 90% occurring once. The sequenced sample consisted of peripheral blood. Every receptor here comes from a woman between 25 and 40 years old with acute or convalescent COVID-19.

The chain uses TRBV5-5 and TRBJ1-5; 9 bases align to TRBD1. Germline CDR1 is SGHKS and CDR2 is YYEKEE (reference sequence). The CDR3 extends over 16 amino acids. With 3 bases clipped from V and 0 bases from J, the junction kept 4 bases outside the gene matches. In nucleotides, the CDR3 is TGTGCCAGCAGCTGGGGGACAGGGAGTAGCAATCAGCCCCAGCATTTT. Translation: CASSWGTGSSNQPQHF.

V and J are TRBV6-5 and TRBJ1-3; maybe TRBD1 (6 bases). V was shortened by 6 bases and J by 3 bases, with 12 bases between the two germline ends. Germline lookup yields CDR1 MNHEY and CDR2 SVGAGI. The CDR3 consists of 14 residues. CDR3 region: CASRQAGDGNTIYF. The CDR3 DNA is TGTGCCAGCAGACAGGCAGGGGATGGAAACACCATATATTTT.

This clone is deemed medium-sized. The chain is built from TRBV30 and TRBJ1-1; 10 nucleotides match TRBD1. The CDR3 is made up of 14 amino acids. The V gene's germline CDR1 is GTSNPN and CDR2 SVGIG (reference sequence). The ends lost 3 bases at V and 4 bases at J; junction bases unmatched: 5. CDR3 amino acids: CAWSEDRGSTEAFF. CDR3 bases: TGTGCCTGGAGCGAGGACAGGGGGAGCACTGAAGCTTTCTTT.

V and J are TRBV7-3 and TRBJ1-1; no clear D. Trimming took 5 bases from V and 2 from J, leaving 9 bases between them. The CDR3 totals 13 residues. CDR1 is SGHTA, CDR2 FQGTGA, per germline. The CDR3 reads CASSPTKNTEAFF. CDR3 coding DNA: TGTGCCAGCAGCCCTACTAAAAACACTGAAGCTTTCTTT.

V usage is TRBV13 and J usage is TRBJ2-2; 8 bases fit TRBD2. J was trimmed by 1 base and V by 0 bases; bases with no gene match: 7. CDR1 is PRHDT, CDR2 FYEKMQ, per germline (reference sequence). The CDR3 is 18 amino acids. The CDR3: CASSLGLSGGLNTGELFF. Written as DNA, the CDR3 is TGTGCCAGCAGCTTAGGCTTGAGCGGGGGCTTGAACACCGGGGAGCTGTTTTTT.

The rearrangement uses TRBV19 and TRBJ1-1; 9 bases agree with TRBD1. The junction had 5 bases not matched to a gene; V was cut back by 7 bases and J by 5 bases. CDR3 length equals 13 residues. CDR1 is LNHDA, CDR2 SQIVND, per germline (reference sequence). CDR3 amino acids: CASKYRGRTEAFF. In DNA, the CDR3 is TGTGCCAGTAAGTACAGGGGGCGAACTGAAGCTTTCTTT.

The chain couples TRBV5-1 to TRBJ2-3; 11 bases agree with TRBD2. Germline lookup yields CDR1 SGHRS and CDR2 YFSETQ. The CDR3 spans 15 residues. Trimming removed 4 bases from V and 2 bases from J; junction bases left unmatched: 3. The CDR3 region has the DNA TGCGCCAGCAGCGTACTAGCGGGGGACACAGATACGCAGTATTTT. Translation gives CASSVLAGDTDTQYF.

This clone was counted a single time. V and J are TRBV11-2 and TRBJ2-7, with 7 bases identical to TRBD2. Losses at the gene ends were 5 bases for V and 5 bases for J; bases not matched to a gene: 9. This CDR3 comprises 14 residues. Germline-derived CDR1 and CDR2 are SGHAT and FQNNGV. The CDR3 loop reads CASSLVGGEDEQYF. The CDR3 nucleotides read TGTGCCAGCAGCCTCGTGGGGGGGGAGGACGAGCAGTACTTC.

The V and J genes are TRBV28 and TRBJ1-2, with TRBD1 matching 7 bases. The V gene's germline CDR1 is MDHEN and CDR2 SYDVKM. The CDR3 spans 13 residues. V was clipped by 10 bases and J by 14 bases; unmatched bases: 19. The CDR3 loop is CATESGTALPRTF. CDR3 coding DNA: TGTGCCACCGAATCCGGGACAGCGCTACCACGGACCTTC.

This sequence joins TRBV7-2 and TRBJ2-6, with a weak D call TRBD1 (5 bases). Germline CDR1 is SGHTA and CDR2 is FQGNSA. The CDR3 is made up of 17 amino acids. V gave up 2 bases and J gave up 0 bases, with 11 bases separating them. This CDR3 reads CASSLSGSYSGANVLTF. CDR3 sequence (DNA): TGTGCCAGCAGCTTATCAGGGTCATACTCTGGGGCCAACGTCCTGACTTTC.

V usage is TRBV28 and J usage is TRBJ2-2; 8 nucleotides line up with TRBD2. The CDR3 contains 17 residues. With V trimmed by 5 bases and J by 5 bases, 13 bases remained unmatched. Germline lookup yields CDR1 MDHEN and CDR2 SYDVKM. The CDR3 coding sequence is TGTGCCAGCAGTCCCCCCCCCGGGACTAGAGGAACCGGGGAGCTGTTTTTT. It codes for CASSPPPGTRGTGELFF.

The chain combines TRBV3-1 (or the pseudogene TRBV3-2) with TRBJ2-1; maybe TRBD2 (5 bases). Germline V gives CDR1 LGHDT, CDR2 YNNKEL (reference sequence). V shed 4 bases and J shed 5 bases, with 12 bases lying between them. There are 14 residues in the CDR3. In nucleotides, the CDR3 is TGTGCCAGCAGCCCCTACCGGGATAACAATGAGCAGTTCTTC. It specifies CASSPYRDNNEQFF.

The chain recombines TRBV5-1 with TRBJ2-7, with 8 bases fitting TRBD2. The germline V gene has CDR1 SGHRS and CDR2 YFSETQ. The trim removed 0 bases at V and 0 bases at J, leaving 5 bases unmatched. The CDR3 loop spans 16 amino acids. The CDR3: CASSLAGGTSSYEQYF. The CDR3 DNA sequence: TGCGCCAGCAGCTTGGCCGGGGGGACTAGCTCCTACGAGCAGTACTTC.

V gene TRBV11-2 combines with J gene TRBJ2-2, with D perhaps TRBD1 (6 bases). The CDR3 length is 16 residues. Per the germline V gene, CDR1 is SGHAT and CDR2 is FQNNGV. Trimming pared 4 bases from V and 1 base from J, leaving 13 bases between. The CDR3 region is CASSSTGLGNTGELFF. Here the CDR3 DNA reads TGTGCCAGCAGCTCTACAGGGCTGGGGAACACCGGGGAGCTGTTTTTT.

The V call is TRBV3-1 (or the pseudogene TRBV3-2), the J call TRBJ2-7; tentative D call: TRBD2 (5 bases). CDR1 and CDR2 from the germline V gene are LGHDT and YNNKEL (reference sequence). CDR3 length equals 19 residues. V dropped 0 bases and J dropped 1 base, with 22 bases sitting between them. The CDR3 region is CASSQDHFGISSGSYEQYF. The CDR3 DNA follows: TGTGCCAGCAGCCAAGATCATTTTGGGATTTCGAGCGGATCCTACGAGCAGTACTTC.

This sequence joins TRBV27 and TRBJ2-3; TRBD1 matches at 7 bases. V shed 7 bases, J shed 1 base, and the junction held 2 bases outside the gene matches. Germline loops: CDR1 MNHEY, CDR2 SMNVEV (reference sequence). The CDR3 is 13 residues long. The CDR3 loop is CASTDRGTDTQYF. CDR3 nucleotide sequence: TGTGCCAGCACTGACAGGGGCACAGATACGCAGTATTTT.

The chain uses TRBV4-1 and TRBJ1-1, with 7 bases lining up with TRBD1. This CDR3 is 16 amino acids long. The ends lost 0 bases at V and 5 bases at J; junction bases unmatched: 9. Per the germline V gene, CDR1 is MGHRA and CDR2 is YSYEKL. CDR3 protein: CASSQDRGTVRTEAFF. CDR3 nucleotide sequence: TGCGCCAGCAGCCAAGATCGGGGGACAGTTCGAACTGAAGCTTTCTTT.